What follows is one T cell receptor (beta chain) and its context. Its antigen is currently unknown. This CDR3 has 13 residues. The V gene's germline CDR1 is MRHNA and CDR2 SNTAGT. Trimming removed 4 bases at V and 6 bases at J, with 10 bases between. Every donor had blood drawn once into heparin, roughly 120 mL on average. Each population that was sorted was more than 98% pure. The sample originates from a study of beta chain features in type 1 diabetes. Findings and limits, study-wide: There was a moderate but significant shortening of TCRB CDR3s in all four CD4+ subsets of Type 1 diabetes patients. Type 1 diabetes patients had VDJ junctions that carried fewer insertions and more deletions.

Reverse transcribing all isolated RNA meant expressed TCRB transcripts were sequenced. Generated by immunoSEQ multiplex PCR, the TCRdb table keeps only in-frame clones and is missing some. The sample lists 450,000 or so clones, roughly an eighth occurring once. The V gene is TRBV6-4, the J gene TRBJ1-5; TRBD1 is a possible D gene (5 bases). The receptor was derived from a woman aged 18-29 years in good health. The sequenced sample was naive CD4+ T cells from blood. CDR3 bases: TGTGCCAGCAGTGCCCAGGGCGGTCAGCCCCAGCATTTT. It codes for CASSAQGGQPQHF.